These 31 T cell receptor beta chains were sequenced from one sample in a study of metastatic and nonmetastatic thyroid tumors. Treatment of any kind had been given to no patient before thyroid surgery. TCRdb re-called the PCR reads through MiXCR. The sample yields 6,000 to 7,000 clones, about 30% seen once. Input material: adjacent normal tissue. The receptors originated from a male donor with papillary thyroid cancer or a benign thyroid nodule (not recorded which). Some clones in this sample may be carry-over from other donors' samples.

V usage is TRBV7-2 and J usage is TRBJ1-2, with 12 positions matching TRBD1. The CDR3 is made up of 17 amino acids. Trimming removed 5 bases from V and 4 bases from J; junction bases left unmatched: 11. Germline V gives CDR1 SGHTA, CDR2 FQGNSA. The CDR3 spells CASSLSTGTGGGYGYTF. The CDR3 nucleotides read TGTGCCAGCAGCCTATCGACCGGGACAGGGGGCGGCTATGGCTACACCTTC. The whole variable domain, remainder taken from reference TRBV7-2 and TRBJ1-2, is GAGVSQSPSNKVTEKGKDVELRCDPISGHTALYWYRQSLGQGLEFLIYFQGNSAPDKSGLPSDRFSAERTGGSVSTLTIQRTQQEDSAVYLCASSLSTGTGGGYGYTFGSGTRLTVV.

This clone appeared a few times. The rearrangement uses TRBV12-3 or TRBV12-4 and TRBJ1-3, with D perhaps matching TRBD1 (5 bases). Trimming stripped 3 bases from V and 6 bases from J, with 9 bases between. The CDR3 loop spans 13 amino acids. DNA of the CDR3: TGTGCCAGCAGTTTCGGGGGGAAAAACACCATATATTTT. Translation gives CASSFGGKNTIYF.

Within the sample, this clone is medium-sized. This chain connects TRBV4-2 to TRBJ1-2; TRBD1 aligns across 8 bases. V dropped 2 bases and J dropped 8; count of bases not matched to a gene: 7. Germline V lookup: CDR1 LGHNA, CDR2 YNFKEQ. The CDR3 is 14 amino acids. The CDR3, as DNA: TGTGCCAGCAGCCAATCGGACAGGGCGCCCGGCTACACCTTC. This sequence encodes CASSQSDRAPGYTF.

Remarks on this clone: A junction end diverges from the germline sequence, so it may reflect a read error. Other DNA variants within this sample encode the same CDR3. The rearrangement uses TRBV7-2 and TRBJ2-7, with 7 bases identical to TRBD1. The CDR3 length is 15 residues. In germline, CDR1 is SGHTA, CDR2 FQGNSA. CDR3 region: CASSFRDSLSYEQYF. In DNA, the CDR3 is TGTGCTAGCAGCTTCCGGGACAGCCTCTCCTACGAGCAGTACTTC.

This chain links TRBV5-6 with TRBJ2-3; 12 bases fit TRBD2. Germline CDR1 reads SGHDT; CDR2 reads YYEEEE. The CDR3 runs 16 residues. The V gene end was trimmed by 4 bases and the J gene end by 4 bases; junction bases not matched to a gene: 7. The CDR3 loop is CASSPPTSGSSDTQYF. CDR3 coding DNA: TGTGCCAGCAGCCCCCCGACTAGCGGGAGTTCAGATACGCAGTATTTT.

A remark on this clone: This may be a read error: a much more frequent sequence differs by one nucleotide. Other DNA sequences in the same sample also yield this CDR3. The chain is built from TRBV7-2 and TRBJ1-1; 9 bases fit TRBD1. Germline V CDR1 and CDR2: SGHTA, FQGNSA. V was pared by 5 bases and J by 6 bases, with 4 bases of the junction left unmatched. CDR3 length: 13 amino acids. The CDR3 DNA reads as TGTGCCAGCAGCCCCGACAGGGGGTCTGAAGCTTTCTTT. Its protein product is CASSPDRGSEAFF.

V gene TRBV6-2 or TRBV6-3 combines with J gene TRBJ2-7, with 13 bases matching TRBD2. The J segment lost 5 bases and the V segment lost 6 bases, leaving 4 bases of the junction unmatched. Germline CDR1 MNHEY, CDR2 SVGEGT. CDR3 length: 14 residues. The CDR3 DNA follows: TGTGCCAGCAGGGGGACTAGCGGGACTAACGAGCAGTACTTC. Protein: CASRGTSGTNEQYF.

This clone is labeled as large. This sequence joins TRBV6-5 and TRBJ2-1; no reliable D call. The V end lost 0 bases, the J end lost 12 bases, and 15 bases lay between the germline ends. The germline gives CDR1 MNHEY, CDR2 SVGAGI. This CDR3 spans 14 amino acids. In DNA, the CDR3 is TGTGCCAGCAGTTACTCGACCGCCGCGGTTGGGCAGTTCTTC. It specifies CASSYSTAAVGQFF.

This clone was recorded a few times. V is TRBV3-1 and J is TRBJ1-1; D gene ambiguous. In germline, CDR1 is LGHDT, CDR2 YNNKEL (reference sequence). V was clipped by 2 bases and J by 1 base, with 5 bases between them. CDR3 length equals 13 residues. CDR3 bases: TGTGCCAGCAGCCAAACAGAGAACACTGAAGCTTTCTTT. This encodes CASSQTENTEAFF.

As regards this clone: A read error may explain this, as a much larger clone is one base away. This rearrangement joins TRBV30 to TRBJ2-7; D remains unclear. Trimming pared 4 bases from V and 5 bases from J, leaving 9 bases between. This CDR3 spans 11 amino acids. Germline CDR1 is GTSNPN and CDR2 is SVGIG (reference sequence). CDR3 in amino acids: CAWTKGHEQYF. The CDR3, as DNA: TGTGCCTGGACCAAGGGCCACGAGCAGTACTTC.

A remark on this clone: Germline is not matched at one junction end, which may reflect a read error. The chain is built from TRBV20-1 and TRBJ1-6; tentatively, D is TRBD1 (5 bases). There are 15 residues in the CDR3. Germline-derived CDR1 and CDR2 are DFQATT and SNEGSKA (reference sequence). The CDR3, as DNA: TGCAGTGCCCAAATGTCGACAGTGGATAATTCGCCCCTCCACTTT. It translates to CSAQMSTVDNSPLHF.

By proportion, this clone is large. The gene calls are TRBV5-1 and TRBJ1-1; possible D gene TRBD1, 6 bases. The germline V and J ends were trimmed by 0 bases and 9 bases, with 12 bases remaining between them. CDR1 and CDR2 (germline): SGHRS, YFSETQ. The CDR3 totals 13 residues. CDR3 DNA sequence: TGCGCCAGCAGCTTGGACACAGGGTCTAAAGCTTTCTTT. This sequence encodes CASSLDTGSKAFF.

The gene calls are TRBV30 and TRBJ2-7, with TRBD2 matching over 7 bases. Germline CDR1 and CDR2: GTSNPN and SVGIG (reference sequence). V shed 4 bases and J 0 bases; nucleotides not matched to a gene: 9. The CDR3 runs 15 residues. The CDR3, as DNA: TGTGCCTGGATTAAAAACGGGGGGAGCTCCTACGAGCAGTACTTC. It specifies CAWIKNGGSSYEQYF. Looking up the rest from reference TRBV30 and TRBJ2-7 gives the full variable domain: SQTIHQWPATLVQPVGSPLSLECTVEGTSNPNLYWYRQAAGRGLQLLFYSVGIGQISSEVPQNLSASRPQDRQFILSSKKLLLSDSGFYLCAWIKNGGSSYEQYFGPGTRLTVT.

A few counts support this clone. This chain connects TRBV14 to TRBJ2-1; maybe TRBD2 (5 bases). Germline assignment: CDR1 SGHDN and CDR2 FVKESK. The ends were cut back, 4 bases at V and 4 bases at J, with 14 bases in the middle. The CDR3 covers 15 residues. The CDR3 sequence: CASSRGNWDYNEQFF. In nucleotides, the CDR3 is TGTGCCAGCAGCCGAGGGAATTGGGATTACAATGAGCAGTTCTTC.

This clone is termed medium-sized. The chain has TRBV5-4 and TRBJ2-2; 9 positions match TRBD2. This CDR3 comprises 16 residues. The germline V gene has CDR1 SGHNT and CDR2 YYREEE (reference sequence). The V gene end was trimmed by 0 bases and the J gene end by 7 bases; junction bases not matched to a gene: 7. Here the CDR3 reads CASSLGGGRALGELFF. DNA of the CDR3: TGTGCCAGCAGCTTGGGCGGCGGGAGGGCCCTCGGGGAGCTGTTTTTT.

This clone was detected only a few times. This chain joins TRBV20-1 and TRBJ2-7; 12 bases map to TRBD2. V shed 7 bases and J 3 bases; nucleotides not matched to a gene: 7. CDR3 length equals 14 residues. Germline assignment: CDR1 DFQATT and CDR2 SNEGSKA (reference sequence). CDR3 bases: TGCAGTGTCATCGGACTAGCGGGGAACTACGAGCAGTACTTC. It is translated as CSVIGLAGNYEQYF.

The rearrangement joins TRBV5-1 to TRBJ2-7, with TRBD2 as a possible D gene (6 bases). CDR3 size: 15 residues. The V end lost 0 bases, the J end lost 2 bases, and 12 bases lay between the germline ends. Germline CDR1 SGHRS, CDR2 YFSETQ. For the CDR3, the DNA is TGCGCCAGCAGCTTGGGTGGGGGGACCCCCTACGAGCAGTACTTC. Translation: CASSLGGGTPYEQYF.

This rearrangement joins TRBV20-1 to TRBJ2-1; perhaps TRBD1 as D (6 bases). CDR1 and CDR2 from the germline V gene are DFQATT and SNEGSKA (reference sequence). Trimming took off 4 bases at V and 5 bases at J, with 21 bases between the two ends. There are 16 residues in the CDR3. The CDR3 protein is CSATGHSGVSDNEQFF. CDR3 sequence (DNA): TGCAGTGCTACTGGACATTCAGGGGTGTCCGACAATGAGCAGTTCTTC.

There are a few counts of this clone. J is TRBJ2-7 and V is TRBV28, with D uncertain. The V gene lost 8 bases and the J gene lost 6 bases, with 11 bases spanning the gap. Per germline, CDR1 MDHEN and CDR2 SYDVKM. This CDR3 comprises 11 residues. DNA for the CDR3: TGTGCCAGCGCACTTAATCGCGAGCAGTACTTC. This codes for CASALNREQYF.

The chain combines TRBV12-3 or TRBV12-4 with TRBJ2-7, with D unclear. Between the trimmed V and J ends, which lost 0 bases and 1 base, there was a span of 10 bases. The CDR3 covers 15 residues. CDR3 loop: CASSLAVRVSYEQYF. CDR3 in DNA: TGTGCCAGCAGTTTAGCCGTACGGGTGTCCTACGAGCAGTACTTC.

The chain is built from TRBV3-1 and TRBJ1-2; weak D call: TRBD1 (5 bases). This CDR3 region has 15 residues. V was shortened by 4 bases and J by 5 bases, with 17 bases between the two germline ends. Germline-derived CDR1 and CDR2 are LGHDT and YNNKEL (reference sequence). CDR3 sequence (DNA): TGTGCCAGCAGCCTGAGGGGCCACCTTGGGTATGGCTACACCTTC. Amino acids: CASSLRGHLGYGYTF.

This clone showed up just a few times. The V gene is TRBV5-1, the J gene TRBJ2-3; 12 nucleotides align to TRBD2. The germline CDR1 and CDR2 sequences are SGHRS and YFSETQ. This CDR3 contains 16 residues. After removal of 3 bases from V and 2 bases from J, the junction contained 4 bases not matched to a gene. The CDR3 DNA follows: TGCGCCAGCAGCTCGCCTAGCGGGAGGGTCACAGATACGCAGTATTTT. Its protein is CASSSPSGRVTDTQYF. The whole variable domain, remainder taken from reference TRBV5-1 and TRBJ2-3, is KAGVTQTPRYLIKTRGQQVTLSCSPISGHRSVSWYQQTPGQGLQFLFEYFSETQRNKGNFPGRFSGRQFSNSRSEMNVSTLELGDSALYLCASSSPSGRVTDTQYFGPGTRLTVL.

This clone was counted a few times. This rearrangement joins TRBV27 to TRBJ1-1; D uncertain. Germline-derived CDR1 and CDR2 are MNHEY and SMNVEV (reference sequence). The CDR3 sequence is 16 residues long. V lost 5 bases, J lost 0 bases, and 16 bases lay in between. The CDR3 region is CASSPPPTTMNTEAFF. CDR3 coding DNA: TGTGCCAGCAGTCCGCCCCCGACAACAATGAACACTGAAGCTTTCTTT.

The chain combines TRBV4-1 with TRBJ2-1; the match to TRBD2 covers 16 bases. V was pared by 5 bases and J by 7 bases, with 14 bases of the junction left unmatched. The CDR3 covers 19 residues. CDR1 is MGHRA and CDR2 is YSYEKL in the germline V gene. The CDR3 spells CASSKGLAGGPRAVNEQFF. As DNA, the CDR3 is TGCGCCAGCAGCAAGGGACTAGCGGGAGGGCCTCGCGCGGTGAATGAGCAGTTCTTC.

The V gene is TRBV27, the J gene TRBJ2-7; perhaps D is TRBD1 or TRBD2 (5 bases each). Trimming left V 4 bases short and J 3 bases short, with 10 bases between. CDR3 size: 13 residues. Looked up from germline, CDR1 is MNHEY and CDR2 is SMNVEV (reference sequence). The CDR3: CASSWGRGYEQYF. CDR3 coding DNA: TGTGCCAGCAGTTGGGGCCGGGGCTACGAGCAGTACTTC.

This clone was seen many times. The same CDR3 arises from other DNA sequences in this sample as well. The chain couples TRBV5-1 to TRBJ2-7, with TRBD2 matching over 7 bases. CDR1 SGHRS and CDR2 YFSETQ come from the germline V gene. The V segment lost 0 bases and the J segment 3 bases; nucleotides outside the gene matches: 18. This CDR3 is built from 19 residues. CDR3 in DNA: TGCGCCAGCAGCTTGGGTGGGCCCGGGACTAACAAGAAGGACTACGAGCAGTACTTC. It specifies CASSLGGPGTNKKDYEQYF.

In this sample, this clone turned up many times. The chain recombines TRBV20-1 with TRBJ1-6; 7 nucleotides match TRBD1. The CDR3 contains 15 residues. V lost 4 bases to trimming and J lost 1 base; unmatched junction nucleotides: 4. Germline CDR1 reads DFQATT; CDR2 reads SNEGSKA (reference sequence). In DNA, the CDR3 is TGCAGTGCTACCCCGGGACAGTCCTATAATTCACCCCTCCACTTT. It is translated as CSATPGQSYNSPLHF.

The chain has TRBV25-1 and TRBJ2-5, with TRBD2 identical over 13 bases. CDR3 length: 15 residues. The V and J ends lost 4 bases and 5 bases, in that order; junction bases with no gene match: 4. The V gene's germline CDR1 is MGHDK and CDR2 SYGVNS. The CDR3 protein is CASSVPTSGRETQYF. CDR3 nucleotide sequence: TGTGCCAGCAGTGTACCGACTAGCGGGAGGGAGACCCAGTACTTC.

The sample holds a few counts of this clone. Its ends do not fully match the called genes, so a read error is possible. The V gene is TRBV28, the J gene TRBJ1-5; 9 nucleotides align to TRBD1. CDR3 size: 15 residues. Germline V gene lookup returns CDR1 MDHEN and CDR2 SYDVKM. Written as DNA, the CDR3 is TGTGCCACCCGATTCGGACAGGGGTTCAATCATCCCCAGCATTTC. This sequence encodes CATRFGQGFNHPQHF.

This clone turned up a few times. This chain links TRBV29-1 with TRBJ2-1; D gene unclear. The V gene lost 2 bases and the J gene lost 0 bases, with 14 bases spanning the gap. Per germline, CDR1 SQVTM and CDR2 ANQGSEA. The CDR3 spans 16 residues. This CDR3 reads CSVESPSRSSYNEQFF. CDR3 nucleotides: TGCAGCGTTGAATCCCCTTCCCGAAGCTCCTACAATGAGCAGTTCTTC.

This clone occurred a few times. This chain uses TRBV6-1 with TRBJ1-5; 11 bases map to TRBD1. V lost 5 bases, J lost 4 bases, and 4 bases stayed unmatched. This CDR3 is built from 15 residues. Germline lookup yields CDR1 MNHNS and CDR2 SASEGT. The CDR3 DNA reads TGTGCCAGCAGTCACCGGGACAGGGGGAATCAGCCCCAGCATTTT. Protein: CASSHRDRGNQPQHF.